Each of the 3 T cell receptor beta chains below was sequenced from the same sample in a study of T cell repertoires in cytomegalovirus infection. TCRdb reprocessed the reads with MiXCR, giving one entry per CDR3 protein. The data show about 310,000 distinct CDR3 sequences, 15% to 20% seen once. Input material: PBMCs. These receptor sequences come from a human donor in good health (CMV status not recorded). Some clones in this sample may be carry-over from other donors' samples.

The chain carries TRBV20-1 and TRBJ1-4, with D possibly TRBD1 on 5 matching bases. CDR3 length: 18 amino acids. V lost 6 bases and J lost 2, with 25 bases in between. CDR1 DFQATT and CDR2 SNEGSKA come from the germline V gene (reference sequence). The CDR3 sequence is CSARRGVGRQSTNEKLFF. For the CDR3, the DNA is TGCAGTGCGAGACGGGGGGTCGGGCGACAGTCGACTAATGAAAAACTGTTTTTT.

This clonotype was counted between two and nine times. The rearrangement uses TRBV9 and TRBJ2-1, with D possibly called TRBD1 or TRBD2 (7 bases each). The V end was cut by 1 base, the J end by 0 bases, with 11 bases between. This CDR3 region has 16 residues. Germline loops: CDR1 SGDLS, CDR2 YYNGEE. CDR3 sequence reads: CASSVQGGASYNEQFF. Here the CDR3 DNA reads TGTGCCAGCAGCGTACAGGGGGGGGCCTCCTACAATGAGCAGTTCTTC.

This chain uses TRBV25-1 with TRBJ2-7; perhaps TRBD1 as D (6 bases). The CDR3 has 13 residues. Trimming took off 3 bases at V and 5 bases at J, with 11 bases between the two ends. The germline gives CDR1 MGHDK, CDR2 SYGVNS. The DNA for the CDR3 is TGTGCCAGCAGTGAGGTGGGGGCAGACGAGCAGTACTTC. This encodes CASSEVGADEQYF.